Detailed here is one TCR beta chain. The record originates from a study of T cell responses to AZD1222 COVID-19 vaccine. Produced via immunoSEQ multiplex PCR; TCRdb's table is partial and in-frame only. The sample has roughly 120,000 clones, 88% seen once; the top ten hold 3.5%. The input for sequencing was peripheral blood, taken 28 days after the second AZD1222 dose. The sequence was collected from an adult who received the AZD1222 COVID-19 vaccine.

In DNA, the CDR3 is TGTGCCAGCAGTGACTCCACAGGGGGCACCGGGGAGCTGTTTTTT. Residues: CASSDSTGGTGELFF. The chain uses TRBV6-4 and TRBJ2-2; 8 bases are shared with TRBD1. The CDR3 contains 15 residues. The ends lost 0 bases at V and 4 bases at J; junction bases unmatched: 1. The germline V gene has CDR1 MRHNA and CDR2 SNTAGT.